This T cell receptor (beta chain) was captured by sequencing in a study of radiotherapy plus CTLA-4 blockade in lung cancer. Overall study findings and caveats: Once radiotherapy plus ipilimumab had been given, TCR clones derived from tumor expanded in blood.

The CDR3 is made up of 15 amino acids. V was clipped by 0 bases and J by 8 bases; unmatched bases: 3. From germline, CDR1 is LNHNV and CDR2 YYDKDF (reference sequence). This clone was seen only a few times. The antigen is unknown. Participants had chemo-refractory metastatic non-small-cell lung cancer and were treated with focal radiation plus ipilimumab CTLA-4 blockade. Data came from immunoSEQ multiplex PCR; TCRdb stores just in-frame clones and leaves some out. The sample comprises approximately 65,000 clones, 70% to 85% of which are singletons, and about 4.5% rests with the top ten. The V and J genes are TRBV15 and TRBJ1-4, with 10 bases matching TRBD1. The input for sequencing was peripheral blood, taken from a patient treated with radiotherapy plus ipilimumab. This TCR derives from a human donor with non-small cell lung cancer who had a complete response to radiotherapy plus ipilimumab. CDR3 residues: CATSREQDRGEKLFF. CDR3 bases: TGTGCCACCAGCAGAGAACAGGACAGGGGGGAAAAACTGTTTTTT.